What follows are 22 T cell receptor beta chains derived from one specimen sequenced in a study of shared clonotypes between healthy human individuals. Data came from immunoSEQ multiplex PCR; TCRdb stores just in-frame clones and leaves some out. The sample lists about 1.1 million clones, approximately 80% seen once, with roughly 0.9% in the top ten. Sequenced: memory CD4+ T cells from PBMCs. Subset defined: CD45RA-negative fraction. All receptors derive from a man aged 18-30 years in good health. Some clones in this sample may be carry-over from other donors' samples.

J is TRBJ2-7 and V is TRBV15; 8 nucleotides match TRBD1. Germline CDR1 and CDR2: LNHNV and YYDKDF (reference sequence). Trimming took 2 bases from V and 6 from J; bases not matched to a gene: 12. The CDR3 totals 16 residues. The chain's CDR3 is CATSRQLPGQASEQYF. DNA of the CDR3: TGTGCCACCAGCAGACAACTCCCGGGACAGGCGTCCGAGCAGTACTTC.

On this clone itself: This same CDR3 is encoded by further DNA sequences in the sample. V is TRBV5-1 and J is TRBJ2-5; D unclear. Trimming took off 2 bases at V and 5 bases at J, with 7 bases between the two ends. Germline V gene data show CDR1 as SGHRS and CDR2 as YFSETQ. The CDR3 extends over 12 amino acids. In DNA form, the CDR3 reads TGCGCCAGCAGCTTTTCTAGGGAGACCCAGTACTTC. It yields the protein CASSFSRETQYF.

The chain joins TRBV5-1 to TRBJ1-1; D remains unclear. The CDR3 is 14 amino acids. Germline CDR1 is SGHRS and CDR2 is YFSETQ. The V gene lost 0 bases and the J gene lost 7 bases, with 13 bases spanning the gap. The CDR3 DNA follows: TGCGCCAGCAGCTTGGTACGGTTAGATAATGAAGCTTTCTTT. Encoded protein: CASSLVRLDNEAFF.

The chain uses TRBV29-1 and TRBJ1-3, with D possibly TRBD1 on 6 matching bases. V was pared by 6 bases and J by 3 bases, with 12 bases between. CDR3 length: 13 amino acids. Per the germline V gene, CDR1 is SQVTM and CDR2 is ANQGSEA. The CDR3 nucleotides are TGCAGCGTCGAGGGGGGCAGTGGAAACACCATATATTTT. Translated, it gives CSVEGGSGNTIYF.

The rearrangement uses TRBV5-1 and TRBJ1-2; D perhaps matches TRBD1 (5 bases). Trimming removed 0 bases at V and 8 bases at J, with 17 bases between. CDR1 is SGHRS, CDR2 YFSETQ, per germline. The CDR3 has 15 residues. Here the CDR3 DNA reads TGCGCCAGCAGCTTGGGCGACGGGACCCCCCACGGCTACACCTTC. Its translation: CASSLGDGTPHGYTF.

V and J are TRBV19 and TRBJ1-2, with 8 positions matching TRBD1. Germline V gives CDR1 LNHDA, CDR2 SQIVND (reference sequence). Trimming at V came to 6 bases and at J to 9 bases, leaving 15 bases not matched to a gene. This CDR3 is 15 amino acids long. CDR3 loop: CASSPGTGPEGSYTF. The CDR3 bases are TGTGCCAGTAGCCCCGGGACAGGCCCTGAAGGGAGCTACACCTTC.

The J gene is TRBJ1-2, the V gene TRBV10-3; D possibly corresponds to TRBD1 (6 bases). The CDR3 contains 15 residues. Germline V CDR1 and CDR2: ENHRY, SYGVKD. V lost 3 bases and J lost 6, with 17 bases in between. The CDR3, as DNA: TGTGCCATCAGTGAACAAATACAGGGTGCGGATGGCTACACCTTC. Its translation: CAISEQIQGADGYTF.

The chain uses TRBV29-1 and TRBJ1-5, with D perhaps matching TRBD1 (5 bases). Trimming left V 2 bases short and J 6 bases short, with 14 bases between. The CDR3 contains 14 residues. Germline V gene lookup returns CDR1 SQVTM and CDR2 ANQGSEA. The CDR3 sequence: CSVELQGVGQPQHF. The CDR3 coding sequence is TGCAGCGTTGAATTGCAGGGTGTGGGTCAGCCCCAGCATTTT.

The chain is built from TRBV7-9 and TRBJ1-1; tentative D call: TRBD1 (6 bases). V was cut by 1 base and J by 3 bases, with 9 bases left in between. CDR3 size: 14 residues. Germline V gene sequence: CDR1 SEHNR, CDR2 FQNEAQ (reference sequence). This CDR3 reads CASSLDREDTEAFF. The DNA of the CDR3 is TGTGCCAGCAGCTTAGACAGGGAAGACACTGAAGCTTTCTTT.

The chain uses TRBV4-1 and TRBJ1-2, with a weak D call TRBD1 (5 bases). V was pared by 4 bases and J by 2 bases, with 11 bases between. This CDR3 has 14 residues. Germline V lookup: CDR1 MGHRA, CDR2 YSYEKL. CDR3 protein: CASSPGGRNYGYTF. CDR3 bases: TGCGCCAGCAGCCCCGGGGGGAGAAACTATGGCTACACCTTC.

This sequence joins TRBV19 and TRBJ2-7; D is ambiguous. Germline CDR1 is LNHDA and CDR2 is SQIVND (reference sequence). Trimming removed 3 bases from V and 2 bases from J, with 14 bases in between. The CDR3 has 15 amino acids. CDR3 in DNA: TGTGCCAGTAGTATTGGCCCTCGCCCGCCCTACGAGCAGTACTTC. Its translation is CASSIGPRPPYEQYF. Supplemented by reference TRBV19 and TRBJ2-7, the full variable domain reads DGGITQSPKYLFRKEGQNVTLSCEQNLNHDAMYWYRQDPGQGLRLIYYSQIVNDFQKGDIAEGYSVSREKKESFPLTVTSAQKNPTAFYLCASSIGPRPPYEQYFGPGTRLTVT.

This sequence joins TRBV2 and TRBJ2-7; 7 bases agree with TRBD2. The germline gives CDR1 SNHLY, CDR2 FYNNEI. The CDR3 length is 15 residues. The V and J ends lost 4 bases and 7 bases, in that order; junction bases with no gene match: 13. The DNA for the CDR3 is TGTGCCAGCAGTGTCCTGGGACTATCCGCATCGGAGCAGTACTTC. Its protein product is CASSVLGLSASEQYF. The variable domain in full, completed from reference TRBV2 and TRBJ2-7, reads EPEVTQTPSHQVTQMGQEVILRCVPISNHLYFYWYRQILGQKVEFLVSFYNNEISEKSEIFDDQFSVERPDGSNFTLKIRSTKLEDSAMYFCASSVLGLSASEQYFGPGTRLTVT.

The genes are TRBV4-3 and TRBJ2-1; D may match TRBD1 or TRBD2 (6 bases each). Trimming removed 4 bases at V and 12 bases at J, with 16 bases between. This CDR3 is built from 13 residues. In germline, CDR1 is LGHNA, CDR2 YSLEER. DNA of the CDR3: TGCGCCAGCAGCCCCGGGGGCATCGAGGGGCAGTTCTTC. Translation: CASSPGGIEGQFF.

This rearrangement joins TRBV6-1 to TRBJ1-2, with a possible D match to TRBD1 (6 bases). Trimming removed 3 bases at V and 8 bases at J, with 13 bases between. Germline CDR1 MNHNS, CDR2 SASEGT. CDR3 length: 13 residues. The DNA of the CDR3 is TGTGCCAGCAGTGATAGGGGGGCTAGGGGCTACACCTTC. Amino acids: CASSDRGARGYTF.

In this sample, this clone turned up a few times. The chain recombines TRBV29-1 with TRBJ2-7; D unresolved. The CDR3 is made up of 12 amino acids. The ends were cut back, 4 bases at V and 3 bases at J, with 10 bases in the middle. Germline V gene lookup returns CDR1 SQVTM and CDR2 ANQGSEA. CDR3 sequence reads: CSVGWEYYEQYF. The CDR3 DNA is TGCAGCGTTGGTTGGGAATACTACGAGCAGTACTTC.

CDR3: CASKLSLNTGELFF. CDR3 DNA sequence: TGTGCCAGCAAACTCTCCCTTAACACCGGGGAGCTGTTTTTT. J is TRBJ2-2 and V is TRBV27, with D unresolved. The ends were cut back, 7 bases at V and 2 bases at J, with 11 bases in the middle. Germline V gives CDR1 MNHEY, CDR2 SMNVEV (reference sequence). There are 14 residues in the CDR3.

The chain couples TRBV5-6 to TRBJ1-2; D gene ambiguous. The CDR3 is 12 amino acids. Trimming stripped 5 bases from V and 5 bases from J, with 10 bases between. Germline assignment: CDR1 SGHDT and CDR2 YYEEEE. The CDR3 sequence is CASRQTDYGYTF. CDR3 nucleotide sequence: TGTGCCAGCAGACAGACGGATTATGGCTACACCTTC.

CDR3 nucleotide sequence: TGCGCCAGCAGCCAAGGGGCAGGGGGGAGAGAGACCCAGTACTTC. Its protein product is CASSQGAGGRETQYF. The V and J genes are TRBV4-1 and TRBJ2-5; a possible D gene is TRBD1 (7 bases). V lost 1 base to trimming and J lost 4 bases, with 13 bases between them. This CDR3 spans 15 amino acids. In germline, CDR1 is MGHRA, CDR2 YSYEKL.

The chain has TRBV18 and TRBJ2-7, with TRBD2 identical over 13 bases. The CDR3 is made up of 16 amino acids. The germline V gene has CDR1 KGHSH and CDR2 LQKENI. After removal of 4 bases from V and 5 bases from J, the junction contained 8 bases not matched to a gene. CDR3 bases: TGTGCCAGCTCACGGACTAGCGGGAGCGGGTTCAACGAGCAGTACTTC. Protein product: CASSRTSGSGFNEQYF.

This clone has just one count. This chain joins TRBV14 and TRBJ2-3; D gene uncertain. V lost 5 bases and J 3 bases, leaving 12 bases between the germline ends. Per germline, CDR1 SGHDN and CDR2 FVKESK. This CDR3 spans 14 amino acids. CDR3 in DNA: TGTGCCAGCAGCAGCATCTCTCTGACAGATACGCAGTATTTT. Protein sequence: CASSSISLTDTQYF.

The gene calls are TRBV9 and TRBJ1-1; tentatively, D is TRBD1 (6 bases). The CDR3 runs 15 residues. CDR1 is SGDLS and CDR2 is YYNGEE in the germline V gene. The V end lost 4 bases, the J end lost 7 bases, and 20 bases lay between the germline ends. The CDR3, as DNA: TGTGCCAGCAGCCCAGGGGCGGGGGAGGTGAGTGAAGCTTTCTTT. Protein: CASSPGAGEVSEAFF.

In its sample, this clone was seen a few times. This chain links TRBV28 with TRBJ2-7; 13 bases line up with TRBD2. CDR3 length: 15 amino acids. After removal of 3 bases from V and 7 bases from J, the junction contained 6 bases not matched to a gene. In germline, CDR1 is MDHEN, CDR2 SYDVKM. The CDR3 loop is CASSLRTSGSREQYF. Here the CDR3 DNA reads TGTGCCAGCAGTTTGCGGACTAGCGGGAGTAGGGAGCAGTACTTC. Full variable domain (missing parts from reference TRBV28 and TRBJ2-7): DVKVTQSSRYLVKRTGEKVFLECVQDMDHENMFWYRQDPGLGLRLIYFSYDVKMKEKGDIPEGYSVSREKKERFSLILESASTNQTSMYLCASSLRTSGSREQYFGPGTRLTVT.